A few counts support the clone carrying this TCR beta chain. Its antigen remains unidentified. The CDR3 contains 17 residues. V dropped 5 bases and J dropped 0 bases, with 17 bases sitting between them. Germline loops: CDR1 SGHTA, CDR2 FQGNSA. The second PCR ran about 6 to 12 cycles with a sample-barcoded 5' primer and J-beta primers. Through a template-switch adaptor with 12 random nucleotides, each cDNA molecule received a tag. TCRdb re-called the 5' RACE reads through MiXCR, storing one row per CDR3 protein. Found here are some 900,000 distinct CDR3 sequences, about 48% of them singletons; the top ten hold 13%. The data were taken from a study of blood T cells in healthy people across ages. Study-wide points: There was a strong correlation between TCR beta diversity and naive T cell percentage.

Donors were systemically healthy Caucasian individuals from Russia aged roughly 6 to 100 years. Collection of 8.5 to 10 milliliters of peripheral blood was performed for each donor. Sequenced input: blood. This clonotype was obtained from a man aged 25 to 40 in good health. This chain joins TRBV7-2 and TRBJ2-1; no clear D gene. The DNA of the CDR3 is TGTGCCAGCAGCACAAACGCCTTGTGGGTCTCCTACAATGAGCAGTTCTTC. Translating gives CASSTNALWVSYNEQFF. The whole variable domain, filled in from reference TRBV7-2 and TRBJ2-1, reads GAGVSQSPSNKVTEKGKDVELRCDPISGHTALYWYRQSLGQGLEFLIYFQGNSAPDKSGLPSDRFSAERTGGSVSTLTIQRTQQEDSAVYLCASSTNALWVSYNEQFFGPGTRLTVL.